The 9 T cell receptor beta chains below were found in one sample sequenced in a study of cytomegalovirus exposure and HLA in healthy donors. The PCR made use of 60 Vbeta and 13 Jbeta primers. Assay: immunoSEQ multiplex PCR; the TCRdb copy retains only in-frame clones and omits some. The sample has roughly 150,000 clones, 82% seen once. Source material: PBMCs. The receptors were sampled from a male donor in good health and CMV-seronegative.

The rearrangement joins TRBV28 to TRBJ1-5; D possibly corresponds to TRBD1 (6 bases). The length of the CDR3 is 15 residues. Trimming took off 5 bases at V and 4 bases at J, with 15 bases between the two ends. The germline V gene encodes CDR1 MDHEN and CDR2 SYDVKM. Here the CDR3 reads CASSRDTLGNQPQHF. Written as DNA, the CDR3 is TGTGCCAGCAGTCGGGACACCCTTGGAAATCAGCCCCAGCATTTT.

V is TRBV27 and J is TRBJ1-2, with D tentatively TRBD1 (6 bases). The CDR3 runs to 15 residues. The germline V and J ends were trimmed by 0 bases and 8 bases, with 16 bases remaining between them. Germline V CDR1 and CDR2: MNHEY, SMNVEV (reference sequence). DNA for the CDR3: TGTGCCAGCAGTTTATCTCCGGGACATCTACGCGGCTACACCTTC. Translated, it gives CASSLSPGHLRGYTF.

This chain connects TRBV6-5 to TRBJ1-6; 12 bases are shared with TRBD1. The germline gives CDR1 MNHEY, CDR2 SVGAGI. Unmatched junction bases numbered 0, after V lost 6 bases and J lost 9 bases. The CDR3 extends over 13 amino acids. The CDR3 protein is CASRGQGASPLHF. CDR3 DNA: TGTGCCAGCAGGGGACAGGGGGCTTCACCCCTCCACTTT.

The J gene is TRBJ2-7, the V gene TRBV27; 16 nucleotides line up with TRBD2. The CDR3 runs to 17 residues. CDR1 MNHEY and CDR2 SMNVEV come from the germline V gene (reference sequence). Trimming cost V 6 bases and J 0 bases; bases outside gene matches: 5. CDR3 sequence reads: CASRGTSGRESSYEQYF. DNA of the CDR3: TGTGCCAGCAGGGGGACTAGCGGGAGGGAGAGCTCCTACGAGCAGTACTTC.

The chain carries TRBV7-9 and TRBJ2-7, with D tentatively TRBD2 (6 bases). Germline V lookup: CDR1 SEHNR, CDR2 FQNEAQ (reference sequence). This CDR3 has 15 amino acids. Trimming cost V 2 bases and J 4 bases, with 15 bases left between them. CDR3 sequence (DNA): TGTGCCAGCAGCTTAAGCCCGGGACTCAGTTACGAGCAGTACTTC. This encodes CASSLSPGLSYEQYF.

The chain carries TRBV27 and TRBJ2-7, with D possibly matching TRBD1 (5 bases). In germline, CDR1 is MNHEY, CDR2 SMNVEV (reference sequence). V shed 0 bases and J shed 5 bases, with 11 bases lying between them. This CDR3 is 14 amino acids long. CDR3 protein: CASSLSPRTHEQYF. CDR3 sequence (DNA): TGTGCCAGCAGTTTATCGCCCCGGACACACGAGCAGTACTTC.

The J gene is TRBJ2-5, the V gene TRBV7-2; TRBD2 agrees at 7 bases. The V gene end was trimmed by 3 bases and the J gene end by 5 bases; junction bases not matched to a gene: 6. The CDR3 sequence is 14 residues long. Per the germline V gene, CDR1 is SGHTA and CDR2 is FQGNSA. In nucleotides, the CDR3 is TGTGCCAGCAGCTTCAAAGCGGGAATGGAGACCCAGTACTTC. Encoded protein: CASSFKAGMETQYF.

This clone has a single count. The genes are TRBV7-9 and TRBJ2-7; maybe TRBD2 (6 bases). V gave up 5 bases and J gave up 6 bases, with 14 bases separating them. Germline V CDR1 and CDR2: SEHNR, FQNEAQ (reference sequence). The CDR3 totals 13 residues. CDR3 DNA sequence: TGTGCCAGCAGCCCAAGGCGGAGGGGCGAGCAGTACTTC. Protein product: CASSPRRRGEQYF.

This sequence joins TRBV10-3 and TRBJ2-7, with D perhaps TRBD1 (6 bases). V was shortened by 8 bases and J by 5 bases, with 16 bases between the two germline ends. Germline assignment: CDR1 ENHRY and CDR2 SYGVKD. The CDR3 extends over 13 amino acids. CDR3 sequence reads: CAILGQGRDEQYF. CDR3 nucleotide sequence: TGTGCCATCTTGGGACAAGGGCGCGACGAGCAGTACTTC.